These 25 T cell receptor beta chains were sequenced from one sample in a study of blood T cell repertoires in COVID-19. Assay used: immunoSEQ multiplex PCR; TCRdb lists only in-frame clones, some missing. The table includes under 45,000 clones, about 87% detected once. The sample taken for sequencing was peripheral blood. The source of these receptors is a human donor in a cohort sampled during active COVID-19.

The chain combines TRBV4-3 with TRBJ2-1; 11 positions match TRBD1. CDR3 length equals 17 residues. The ends lost 0 bases at V and 4 bases at J; junction bases unmatched: 5. CDR1 is LGHNA, CDR2 YSLEER, per germline. The CDR3 sequence: CASSQDGGQGVYNEQFF. In DNA, the CDR3 is TGCGCCAGCAGCCAAGATGGGGGACAGGGGGTTTACAATGAGCAGTTCTTC.

This rearrangement joins TRBV30 to TRBJ1-5, with TRBD1 identical over 8 bases. The CDR3 loop spans 12 amino acids. Germline-derived CDR1 and CDR2 are GTSNPN and SVGIG (reference sequence). Germline trimming cut 5 bases from V and 5 bases from J; bases unmatched to any gene: 2. The DNA of the CDR3 is TGTGCCTGGGACAGGGGTTATCAGCCCCAGCATTTT. Translating it yields CAWDRGYQPQHF.

The rearrangement joins TRBV19 to TRBJ2-7; 8 nucleotides line up with TRBD1. The CDR3 sequence is 16 residues long. Germline loops: CDR1 LNHDA, CDR2 SQIVND (reference sequence). The V gene end was trimmed by 4 bases and the J gene end by 3 bases; junction bases not matched to a gene: 11. The CDR3 loop is CASSRYGTGQSYEQYF. The CDR3 bases are TGTGCCAGTAGTAGATACGGGACAGGTCAAAGCTACGAGCAGTACTTC.

This chain links TRBV6-5 with TRBJ2-7; weak D call: TRBD1 (6 bases). V lost 6 bases, J lost 2 bases, and 11 bases lay in between. This CDR3 is 13 amino acids long. CDR1 and CDR2 (germline): MNHEY, SVGAGI. CDR3 loop: CASSQSGAYEQYF. CDR3 DNA: TGTGCCAGCAGCCAATCAGGGGCCTACGAGCAGTACTTC.

This clone was recorded a few times. V gene TRBV7-5 combines with J gene TRBJ2-7; TRBD1 is the table's D call and was not checked against the DNA. TRBV7-5 is shown as a pseudogene. This CDR3 is 17 amino acids long. The DNA of the CDR3 is TGTGCCAGAAGCGGAGGAACAGGGTTTAGGCCCTCCTACGAGCAGTACTTC. Protein sequence: CARSGGTGFRPSYEQYF.

This chain connects TRBV27 to TRBJ2-1; 9 bases match TRBD1. V shed 6 bases and J 3 bases; nucleotides not matched to a gene: 18. The CDR3 covers 19 residues. Germline V CDR1 and CDR2: MNHEY, SMNVEV (reference sequence). The CDR3 DNA is TGTGCCAGCAGCCCCGAAGGGGTGACCAACAGGGGGCTCTACAATGAGCAGTTCTTC. The encoded protein is CASSPEGVTNRGLYNEQFF.

This clone was found once. The rearrangement uses TRBV27 and TRBJ2-2, with 7 bases matching TRBD2. The germline V gene encodes CDR1 MNHEY and CDR2 SMNVEV (reference sequence). V dropped 7 bases and J dropped 0; count of bases not matched to a gene: 5. The CDR3 is 15 amino acids. Here the CDR3 DNA reads TGTGCCAGCAAAACCGGGACTACGAACACCGGGGAGCTGTTTTTT. This encodes CASKTGTTNTGELFF.

The chain couples TRBV3-1 (or the pseudogene TRBV3-2) to TRBJ2-2; 11 bases align to TRBD1. The CDR3 sequence is 16 residues long. Germline CDR1 LGHDT, CDR2 YNNKEL (reference sequence). The ends lost 6 bases at V and 7 bases at J; junction bases unmatched: 10. The CDR3 region is CASRPGQGALGGELFF. CDR3 bases: TGTGCCAGCAGACCCGGACAGGGGGCGCTTGGCGGGGAGCTGTTTTTT.

The V call is TRBV30, the J call TRBJ1-2; weak D call: TRBD1 (6 bases). The germline CDR1 and CDR2 sequences are GTSNPN and SVGIG (reference sequence). V was shortened by 6 bases and J by 10 bases, with 15 bases between the two germline ends. CDR3 length equals 11 residues. The CDR3 reads CACWTVPNYTF. CDR3 coding DNA: TGTGCCTGCTGGACAGTACCAAACTACACCTTC. Looking up the rest from reference TRBV30 and TRBJ1-2 gives the full variable domain: SQTIHQWPATLVQPVGSPLSLECTVEGTSNPNLYWYRQAAGRGLQLLFYSVGIGQISSEVPQNLSASRPQDRQFILSSKKLLLSDSGFYLCACWTVPNYTFGSGTRLTVV.

The rearrangement joins TRBV3-1 (or the pseudogene TRBV3-2) to TRBJ2-5; no reliable D call. The CDR3 is made up of 13 amino acids. With 6 bases removed from V and 0 bases from J, the gap between germline ends came to 8 bases. Germline values: CDR1 LGHDT, CDR2 YNNKEL (reference sequence). The CDR3 spells CASSRYHQETQYF. Written as DNA, the CDR3 is TGTGCCAGCAGTCGGTACCACCAAGAGACCCAGTACTTC.

In nucleotides, the CDR3 is TGTGCCAGCAGCTTAAGCTTTGCAAATGAGCAGTTCTTC. Protein product: CASSLSFANEQFF. The chain carries TRBV7-2 and TRBJ2-1; D is unclear. The CDR3 length is 13 residues. In germline, CDR1 is SGHTA, CDR2 FQGNSA. Trimming cost V 2 bases and J 7 bases, with 9 bases left between them.

The chain combines TRBV28 with TRBJ1-5, with a possible D match to TRBD1 (5 bases). Per the germline V gene, CDR1 is MDHEN and CDR2 is SYDVKM. Between the trimmed V and J ends, which lost 2 bases and 2 bases, there was a span of 10 bases. CDR3 length: 15 residues. CDR3 residues: CASSLGRGRNQPQHF. For the CDR3, the DNA is TGTGCCAGCAGTTTAGGGCGGGGCCGCAATCAGCCCCAGCATTTT.

This clone has only one observation. V and J are TRBV4-3 and TRBJ2-3; 8 nucleotides line up with TRBD2. CDR3 length: 18 amino acids. Trimming took 4 bases from V and 0 from J; bases not matched to a gene: 12. CDR1 is LGHNA, CDR2 YSLEER, per germline. As DNA, the CDR3 is TGCGCCAGCAGCCCGCACTTACGACGGGGGGGAAGCACAGATACGCAGTATTTT. Residues: CASSPHLRRGGSTDTQYF.

The V and J genes are TRBV5-6 and TRBJ2-3; D perhaps matches TRBD1 (5 bases). V dropped 4 bases and J dropped 0 bases, with 12 bases sitting between them. CDR1 and CDR2 (germline): SGHDT, YYEEEE. The CDR3 extends over 15 amino acids. CDR3 bases: TGTGCCAGCAGCCTCCGACAGTCTAGCACAGATACGCAGTATTTT. This gives the protein CASSLRQSSTDTQYF.

V gene TRBV7-8 combines with J gene TRBJ2-5; D gene ambiguous. Trimming pared 5 bases from V and 5 bases from J, leaving 18 bases between. CDR3 length: 15 residues. The germline CDR1 and CDR2 sequences are SGHVS and FQNEAQ. Here the CDR3 DNA reads TGTGCCAGCAGCCTCGATAACGAGCGCGTGGAGACCCAGTACTTC. It translates to CASSLDNERVETQYF. Full variable domain (rest looked up from reference TRBV7-8 and TRBJ2-5): GAGVSQSPRYKVAKRGQDVALRCDPISGHVSLFWYQQALGQGPEFLTYFQNEAQLDKSGLPSDRFFAERPEGSVSTLKIQRTQQEDSAVYLCASSLDNERVETQYFGPGTRLLVL.

This chain connects TRBV7-9 to TRBJ2-1; 8 bases line up with TRBD2. The junction had 6 bases not matched to a gene; V was cut back by 6 bases and J by 5 bases. The V gene's germline CDR1 is SEHNR and CDR2 FQNEAQ (reference sequence). The CDR3 length is 14 residues. This CDR3 is CASRAGLVDNEQFF. The CDR3 DNA follows: TGTGCCAGCAGGGCGGGACTAGTCGACAATGAGCAGTTCTTC.

The V call is TRBV7-6, the J call TRBJ1-6; 12 bases line up with TRBD1. In germline, CDR1 is SGHVS, CDR2 FNYEAQ. The V segment lost 5 bases and the J segment 9 bases; nucleotides outside the gene matches: 11. The CDR3 loop spans 17 amino acids. The CDR3 region is CASSPGTGGGSGSPLHF. In nucleotides, the CDR3 is TGTGCCAGCAGCCCCGGGACAGGGGGCGGCTCCGGTTCACCCCTCCACTTT.

The chain couples TRBV3-1 (or the pseudogene TRBV3-2) to TRBJ2-5; a weak D match, TRBD2 (6 bases). The CDR3 runs 16 residues. V lost 0 bases, J lost 5 bases, and 16 bases lay in between. Germline V gene sequence: CDR1 LGHDT, CDR2 YNNKEL (reference sequence). CDR3 coding DNA: TGTGCCAGCAGCCAAGAGGGACTGCCCGGCAGCGAGACCCAGTACTTC. This encodes CASSQEGLPGSETQYF.

The gene calls are TRBV15 and TRBJ1-4, with 9 bases identical to TRBD1. This CDR3 spans 16 amino acids. Looked up from germline, CDR1 is LNHNV and CDR2 is YYDKDF (reference sequence). J gave up 8 bases and V 4 bases, and 11 bases lay outside the gene matches. CDR3 residues: CATSTLGTGRGEKLFF. CDR3 DNA: TGTGCCACCAGCACACTAGGGACAGGGAGGGGGGAAAAACTGTTTTTT.

The table lists this clone with a count of one. V usage is TRBV3-1 (or the pseudogene TRBV3-2) and J usage is TRBJ2-5; no definite D call. The germline V and J ends were trimmed by 1 base and 4 bases, with 16 bases remaining between them. Germline loops: CDR1 LGHDT, CDR2 YNNKEL (reference sequence). The CDR3 runs 16 residues. CDR3 in DNA: TGTGCCAGCAGCCAAGCCCAACTCAAGTCCCGAGAGACCCAGTACTTC. Amino acids: CASSQAQLKSRETQYF.

The chain combines TRBV19 with TRBJ2-4; 7 bases align to TRBD1. Germline V gives CDR1 LNHDA, CDR2 SQIVND (reference sequence). The CDR3 runs to 15 residues. The ends lost 9 bases at V and 0 bases at J; junction bases unmatched: 8. As DNA, the CDR3 is TGTGCCAGCGGGATACAGGGGCTAGCCAAAAACATTCAGTACTTC. Amino acids: CASGIQGLAKNIQYF. Supplemented by reference TRBV19 and TRBJ2-4, the full variable domain reads DGGITQSPKYLFRKEGQNVTLSCEQNLNHDAMYWYRQDPGQGLRLIYYSQIVNDFQKGDIAEGYSVSREKKESFPLTVTSAQKNPTAFYLCASGIQGLAKNIQYFGAGTRLSVL.

This chain uses TRBV5-1 with TRBJ2-2; no firm D call. This CDR3 is built from 13 residues. The germline gives CDR1 SGHRS, CDR2 YFSETQ. Trimming took off 0 bases at V and 2 bases at J, with 2 bases between the two ends. This chain's CDR3 is CASSLANTGELFF. Here the CDR3 DNA reads TGCGCCAGCAGCTTGGCAAACACCGGGGAGCTGTTTTTT.

The CDR3, as DNA: TGCGCCAGCAGATCCGATTACAGGGGTACTAATGAAAAACTGTTTTTT. This gives the protein CASRSDYRGTNEKLFF. The chain is built from TRBV4-3 and TRBJ1-4; 7 bases align to TRBD1. From germline, CDR1 is LGHNA and CDR2 YSLEER. Germline trimming cut 6 bases from V and 2 bases from J; bases unmatched to any gene: 9. The CDR3 covers 16 residues.

The chain uses TRBV6-1 and TRBJ1-3; no clear D gene. Germline CDR1 and CDR2: MNHNS and SASEGT. The CDR3 loop spans 14 amino acids. The germline V and J ends were trimmed by 1 base and 6 bases, with 10 bases remaining between them. In nucleotides, the CDR3 is TGTGCCAGCAGTGAAGTGGCCTCCCCAAACACCATATATTTT. Its translation: CASSEVASPNTIYF.

The rearrangement links TRBV2 to TRBJ1-2; perhaps TRBD1 as D (6 bases). With 1 base removed from V and 5 bases from J, the gap between germline ends came to 14 bases. Germline-derived CDR1 and CDR2 are SNHLY and FYNNEI. CDR3 length equals 15 residues. The CDR3 sequence is CASSEEAGEGYGYTF. The CDR3 nucleotides are TGTGCCAGCAGTGAAGAAGCAGGGGAGGGATATGGCTACACCTTC.